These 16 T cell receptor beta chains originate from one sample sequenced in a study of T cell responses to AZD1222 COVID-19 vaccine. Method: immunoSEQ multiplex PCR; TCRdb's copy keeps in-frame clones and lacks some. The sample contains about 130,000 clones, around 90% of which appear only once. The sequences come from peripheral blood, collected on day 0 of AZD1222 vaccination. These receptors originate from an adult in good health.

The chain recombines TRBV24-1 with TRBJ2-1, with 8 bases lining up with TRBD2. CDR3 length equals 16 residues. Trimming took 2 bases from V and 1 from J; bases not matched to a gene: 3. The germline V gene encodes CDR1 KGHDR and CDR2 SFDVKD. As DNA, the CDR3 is TGTGCCACCAGTGATTCACGGGGGGGATCCTACAATGAGCAGTTCTTC. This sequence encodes CATSDSRGGSYNEQFF.

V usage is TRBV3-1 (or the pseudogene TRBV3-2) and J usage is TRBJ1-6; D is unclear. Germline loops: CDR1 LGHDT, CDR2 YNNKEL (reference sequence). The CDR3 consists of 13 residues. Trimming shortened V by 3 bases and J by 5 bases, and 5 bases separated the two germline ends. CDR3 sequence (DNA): TGTGCCAGCAGCCAGGCTCATAATTCACCCCTCCACTTT. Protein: CASSQAHNSPLHF.

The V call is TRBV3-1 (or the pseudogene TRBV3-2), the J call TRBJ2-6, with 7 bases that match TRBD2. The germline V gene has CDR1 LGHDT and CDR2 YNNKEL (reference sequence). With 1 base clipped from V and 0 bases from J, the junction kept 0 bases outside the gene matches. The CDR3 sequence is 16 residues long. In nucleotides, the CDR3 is TGTGCCAGCAGCCAAGCGGGAGGCTCTGGGGCCAACGTCCTGACTTTC. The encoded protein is CASSQAGGSGANVLTF.

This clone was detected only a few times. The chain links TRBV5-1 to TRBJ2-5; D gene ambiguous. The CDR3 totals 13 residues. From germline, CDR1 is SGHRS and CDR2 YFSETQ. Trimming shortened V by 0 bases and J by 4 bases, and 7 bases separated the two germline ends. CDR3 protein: CASSLGAIETQYF. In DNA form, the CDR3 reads TGCGCCAGCAGCTTGGGGGCTATAGAGACCCAGTACTTC. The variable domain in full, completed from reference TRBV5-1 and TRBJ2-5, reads KAGVTQTPRYLIKTRGQQVTLSCSPISGHRSVSWYQQTPGQGLQFLFEYFSETQRNKGNFPGRFSGRQFSNSRSEMNVSTLELGDSALYLCASSLGAIETQYFGPGTRLLVL.

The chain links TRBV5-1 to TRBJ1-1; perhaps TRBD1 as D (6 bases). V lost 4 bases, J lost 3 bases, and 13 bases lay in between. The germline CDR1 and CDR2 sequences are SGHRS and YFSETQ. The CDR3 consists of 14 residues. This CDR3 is CASSVTGWDTEAFF. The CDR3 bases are TGCGCCAGCAGCGTCACAGGGTGGGACACTGAAGCTTTCTTT. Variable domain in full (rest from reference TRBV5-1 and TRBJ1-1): KAGVTQTPRYLIKTRGQQVTLSCSPISGHRSVSWYQQTPGQGLQFLFEYFSETQRNKGNFPGRFSGRQFSNSRSEMNVSTLELGDSALYLCASSVTGWDTEAFFGQGTRLTVV.

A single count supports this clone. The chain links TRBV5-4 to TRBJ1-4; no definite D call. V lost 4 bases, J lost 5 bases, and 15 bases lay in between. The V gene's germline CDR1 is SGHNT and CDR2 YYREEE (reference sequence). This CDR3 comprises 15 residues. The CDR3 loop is CASSQSIGGNEKLFF. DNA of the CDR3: TGTGCCAGCAGCCAAAGCATTGGAGGGAATGAAAAACTGTTTTTT.

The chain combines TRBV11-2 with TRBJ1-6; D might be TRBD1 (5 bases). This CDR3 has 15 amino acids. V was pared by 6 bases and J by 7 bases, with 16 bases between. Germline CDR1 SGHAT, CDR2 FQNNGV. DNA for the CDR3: TGTGCCAGCAGACGCGCCGGGACGGGAAATTCACCCCTCCACTTT. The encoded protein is CASRRAGTGNSPLHF.

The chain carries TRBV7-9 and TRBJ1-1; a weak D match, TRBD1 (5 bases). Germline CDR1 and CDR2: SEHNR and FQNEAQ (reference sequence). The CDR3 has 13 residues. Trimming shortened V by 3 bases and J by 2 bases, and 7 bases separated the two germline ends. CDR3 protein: CASSFGGNTEAFF. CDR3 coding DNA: TGTGCCAGCAGCTTTGGGGGAAACACTGAAGCTTTCTTT.

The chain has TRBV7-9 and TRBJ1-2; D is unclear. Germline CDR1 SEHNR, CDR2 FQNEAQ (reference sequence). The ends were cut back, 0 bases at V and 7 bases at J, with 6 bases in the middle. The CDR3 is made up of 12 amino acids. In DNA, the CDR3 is TGTGCCAGCAGCTTAGCCAGACTTGGCTACACCTTC. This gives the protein CASSLARLGYTF.

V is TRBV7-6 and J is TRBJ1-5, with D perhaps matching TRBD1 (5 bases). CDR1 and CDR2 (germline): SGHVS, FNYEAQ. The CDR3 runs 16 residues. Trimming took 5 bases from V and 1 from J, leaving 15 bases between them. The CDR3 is CASSPKGWGSNQPQHF. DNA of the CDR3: TGTGCCAGCAGCCCCAAGGGGTGGGGGAGCAATCAGCCCCAGCATTTT. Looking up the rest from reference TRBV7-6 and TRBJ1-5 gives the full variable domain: GAGVSQSPRYKVTKRGQDVALRCDPISGHVSLYWYRQALGQGPEFLTYFNYEAQQDKSGLPNDRFSAERPEGSISTLTIQRTEQRDSAMYRCASSPKGWGSNQPQHFGDGTRLSIL.

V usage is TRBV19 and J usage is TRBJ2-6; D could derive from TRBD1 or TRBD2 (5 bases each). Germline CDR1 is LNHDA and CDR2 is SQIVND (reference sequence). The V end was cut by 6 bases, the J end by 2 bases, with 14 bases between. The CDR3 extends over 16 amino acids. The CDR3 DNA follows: TGTGCCAGTAGGAGGGCGACAGCCGCTGGGGCCAACGTCCTGACTTTC. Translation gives CASRRATAAGANVLTF.

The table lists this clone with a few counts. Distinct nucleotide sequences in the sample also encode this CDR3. The CDR3 spells CASSIIGNQPQHF. The CDR3 bases are TGTGCCAGTAGTATAATTGGGAATCAGCCCCAGCATTTT. The V and J genes are TRBV19 and TRBJ1-5; no clear D. Trimming removed 2 bases from V and 4 bases from J, with 6 bases in between. CDR1 is LNHDA, CDR2 SQIVND, per germline (reference sequence). This CDR3 has 13 residues.

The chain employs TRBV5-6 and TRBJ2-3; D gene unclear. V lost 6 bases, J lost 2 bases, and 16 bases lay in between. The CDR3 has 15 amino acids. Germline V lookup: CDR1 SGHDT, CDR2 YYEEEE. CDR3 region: CASTRYGKSTDTQYF. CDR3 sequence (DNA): TGTGCCAGCACCCGCTATGGTAAATCCACAGATACGCAGTATTTT.

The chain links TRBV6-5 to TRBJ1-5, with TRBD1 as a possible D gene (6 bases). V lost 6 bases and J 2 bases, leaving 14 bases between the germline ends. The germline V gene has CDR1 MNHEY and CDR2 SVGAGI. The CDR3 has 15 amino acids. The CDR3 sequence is CASSRTGGGNQPQHF. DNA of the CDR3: TGTGCCAGCAGCCGTACTGGGGGCGGCAATCAGCCCCAGCATTTT.

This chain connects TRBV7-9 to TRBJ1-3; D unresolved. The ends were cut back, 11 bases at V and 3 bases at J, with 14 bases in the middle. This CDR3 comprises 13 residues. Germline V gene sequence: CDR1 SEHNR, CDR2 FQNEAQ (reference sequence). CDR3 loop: CASIFEGGNTIYF. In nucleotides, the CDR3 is TGTGCCTCGATATTTGAAGGTGGAAACACCATATATTTT. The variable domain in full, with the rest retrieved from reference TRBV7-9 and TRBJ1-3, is DTGVSQNPRHKITKRGQNVTFRCDPISEHNRLYWYRQTLGQGPEFLTYFQNEAQLEKSRLLSDRFSAERPKGSFSTLEIQRTEQGDSAMYLCASIFEGGNTIYFGEGSWLTVV.

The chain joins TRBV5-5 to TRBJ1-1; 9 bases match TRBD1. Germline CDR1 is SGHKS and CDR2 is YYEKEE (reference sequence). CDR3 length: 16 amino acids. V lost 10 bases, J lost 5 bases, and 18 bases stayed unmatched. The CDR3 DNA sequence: TGTGCCGGATCTGACCGAACCGGGACAGGGAGAACTGAAGCTTTCTTT. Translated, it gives CAGSDRTGTGRTEAFF.